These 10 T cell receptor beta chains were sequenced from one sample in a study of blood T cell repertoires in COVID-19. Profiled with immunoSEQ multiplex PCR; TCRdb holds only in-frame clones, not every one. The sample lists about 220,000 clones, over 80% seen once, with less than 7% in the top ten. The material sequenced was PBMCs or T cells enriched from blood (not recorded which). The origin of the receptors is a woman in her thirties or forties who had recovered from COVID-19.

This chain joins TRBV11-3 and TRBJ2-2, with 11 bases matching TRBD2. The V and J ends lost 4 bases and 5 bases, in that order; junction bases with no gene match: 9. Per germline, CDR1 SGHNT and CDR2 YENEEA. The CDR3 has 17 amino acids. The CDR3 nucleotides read TGTGCCAGCAGCTGGTACCTACGACTAGCGGGGACCGGGGAGCTGTTTTTT. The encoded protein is CASSWYLRLAGTGELFF.

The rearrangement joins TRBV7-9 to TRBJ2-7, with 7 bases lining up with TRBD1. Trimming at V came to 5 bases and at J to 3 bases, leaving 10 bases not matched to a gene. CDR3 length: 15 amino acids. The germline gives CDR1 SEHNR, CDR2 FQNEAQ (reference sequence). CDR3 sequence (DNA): TGTGCCAGCAGCCCGAGGGGGACAGAGCGCTACGAGCAGTACTTC. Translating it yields CASSPRGTERYEQYF.

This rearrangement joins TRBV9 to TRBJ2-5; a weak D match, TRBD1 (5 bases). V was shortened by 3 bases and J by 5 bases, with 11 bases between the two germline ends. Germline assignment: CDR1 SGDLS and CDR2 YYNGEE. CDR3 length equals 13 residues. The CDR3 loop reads CASSGTGGETQYF. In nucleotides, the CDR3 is TGTGCCAGCAGCGGAACAGGCGGCGAGACCCAGTACTTC.

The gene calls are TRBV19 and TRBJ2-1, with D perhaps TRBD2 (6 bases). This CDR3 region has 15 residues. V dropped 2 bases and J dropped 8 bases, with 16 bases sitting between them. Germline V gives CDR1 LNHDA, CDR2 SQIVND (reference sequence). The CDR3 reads CASSIMRDSLHEQFF. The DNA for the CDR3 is TGTGCCAGTAGTATAATGAGGGACTCCCTACATGAGCAGTTCTTC.

The CDR3 is CASSWAGANVLTF. In DNA form, the CDR3 reads TGTGCCAGCAGCTGGGCGGGGGCCAACGTCCTGACTTTC. The chain couples TRBV7-9 to TRBJ2-6; unclear D gene. Germline lookup yields CDR1 SEHNR and CDR2 FQNEAQ (reference sequence). Trimming took off 4 bases at V and 4 bases at J, with 5 bases between the two ends. The CDR3 extends over 13 amino acids.

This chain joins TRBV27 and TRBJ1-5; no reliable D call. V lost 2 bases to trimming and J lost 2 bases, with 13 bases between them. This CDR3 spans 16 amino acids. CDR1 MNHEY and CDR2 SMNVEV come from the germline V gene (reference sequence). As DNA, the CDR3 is TGTGCCAGCAGTTTAAGGTCGGGGTATGGCAATCAGCCCCAGCATTTT. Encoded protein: CASSLRSGYGNQPQHF.

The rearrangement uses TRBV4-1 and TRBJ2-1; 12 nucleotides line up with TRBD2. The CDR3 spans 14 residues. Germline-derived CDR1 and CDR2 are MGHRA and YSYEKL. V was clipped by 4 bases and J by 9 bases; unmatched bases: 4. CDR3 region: CASSPLAGGPEQFF. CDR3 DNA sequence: TGCGCCAGCAGCCCTCTAGCGGGAGGGCCTGAGCAGTTCTTC.

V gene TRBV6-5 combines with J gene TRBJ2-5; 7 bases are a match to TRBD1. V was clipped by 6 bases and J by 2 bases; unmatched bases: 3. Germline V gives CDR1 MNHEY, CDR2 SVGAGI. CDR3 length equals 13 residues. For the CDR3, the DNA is TGTGCCAGCAGCGAGACAGGGCAAGAGACCCAGTACTTC. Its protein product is CASSETGQETQYF.

The CDR3 nucleotides read TGTGCCATCAGTGCTGGCAATCAGCCCCAGCATTTT. This translates into CAISAGNQPQHF. The chain employs TRBV10-3 and TRBJ1-5, with unresolved D. This CDR3 contains 12 residues. Germline CDR1 and CDR2: ENHRY and SYGVKD. V was trimmed by 4 bases and J by 2 bases, leaving 3 bases between them.

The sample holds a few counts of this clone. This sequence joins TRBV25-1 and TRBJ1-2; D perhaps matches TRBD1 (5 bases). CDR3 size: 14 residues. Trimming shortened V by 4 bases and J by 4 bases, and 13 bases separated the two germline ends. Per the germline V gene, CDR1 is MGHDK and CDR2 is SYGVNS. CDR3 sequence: CASSVGGVGYGYTF. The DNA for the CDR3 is TGTGCCAGCAGTGTAGGAGGGGTGGGCTATGGCTACACCTTC.